The 13 T cell receptor beta chains below all came from one sample that was sequenced in a study of Tregs in tolerant kidney transplant recipients. Recipients received nonmyeloablative bone marrow transplants from related graft donors, with transient mixed chimerism. Produced via immunoSEQ multiplex PCR; TCRdb's table is partial and in-frame only. Among approximately 60,000 clones, more than 70% were seen once, and the ten largest hold about 4%. The specimen was CD4+ T cells from blood (PBMCs), collected 6 months after the transplant. These receptors originate from a human patient who received a combined kidney and bone marrow transplant. Some T cells may be the graft donor's.

The CDR3 coding sequence is TGTGCCAGCAGCGGGCGGGGGGTCGATGGCTACACCTTC. Protein: CASSGRGVDGYTF. This sequence joins TRBV6-5 and TRBJ1-2; possible D gene TRBD1, 5 bases. Trimming removed 6 bases from V and 6 bases from J, with 14 bases in between. There are 13 residues in the CDR3. Looked up from germline, CDR1 is MNHEY and CDR2 is SVGAGI.

This rearrangement joins TRBV19 to TRBJ1-2; 9 positions match TRBD1. J was trimmed by 2 bases and V by 4 bases; bases with no gene match: 8. The CDR3 is 16 residues long. The germline CDR1 and CDR2 sequences are LNHDA and SQIVND (reference sequence). The CDR3 DNA reads TGTGCCAGTAGTACCTATCGACAGGGGGAGAACTATGGCTACACCTTC. Its translation: CASSTYRQGENYGYTF.

Worth noting for this clone: Within the sample, other DNA sequences also encode this same CDR3. V is TRBV19 and J is TRBJ2-2; D is uncertain. The CDR3 has 14 residues. V shed 4 bases and J shed 1 base, with 7 bases lying between them. CDR1 and CDR2 from the germline V gene are LNHDA and SQIVND (reference sequence). This CDR3 is CASSSPGNTGELFF. Here the CDR3 DNA reads TGTGCCAGTAGTAGTCCAGGGAACACCGGGGAGCTGTTTTTT.

The CDR3 loop is CASSPTVSTDTQYF. The CDR3 DNA reads as TGTGCCAGCAGTCCGACAGTTAGCACAGATACGCAGTATTTT. The rearrangement joins TRBV6-6 to TRBJ2-3, with D perhaps TRBD1 (5 bases). V was trimmed by 5 bases and J by 0 bases, leaving 9 bases between them. Germline values: CDR1 MNHNY, CDR2 SVGAGI (reference sequence). The CDR3 extends over 14 amino acids.

The J gene is TRBJ1-2, the V gene TRBV19; 7 bases match TRBD1. Germline loops: CDR1 LNHDA, CDR2 SQIVND (reference sequence). The V and J ends lost 10 bases and 2 bases, in that order; junction bases with no gene match: 13. The CDR3 has 15 residues. The CDR3 loop reads CATKIGGPGNYGYTF. The DNA for the CDR3 is TGTGCCACTAAGATAGGGGGCCCTGGGAACTATGGCTACACCTTC. The full variable domain, with the rest looked up from reference TRBV19 and TRBJ1-2, is DGGITQSPKYLFRKEGQNVTLSCEQNLNHDAMYWYRQDPGQGLRLIYYSQIVNDFQKGDIAEGYSVSREKKESFPLTVTSAQKNPTAFYLCATKIGGPGNYGYTFGSGTRLTVV.

V usage is TRBV7-2 and J usage is TRBJ2-7; TRBD2 matches 8 bases. The germline gives CDR1 SGHTA, CDR2 FQGNSA. Unmatched junction bases numbered 5, after V lost 5 bases and J lost 5 bases. This CDR3 comprises 13 residues. CDR3 amino acids: CASSKYSGDEQYF. CDR3 sequence (DNA): TGTGCCAGCAGCAAATATAGCGGGGACGAGCAGTACTTC.

This rearrangement joins TRBV21-1 to TRBJ2-1; the table gives TRBD2 as D, unverified against the DNA. TRBV21-1 is designated a pseudogene. This CDR3 contains 14 residues. CDR3 bases: TGTGCCAGCAGCAAAGGAATCGGTCGGCGCGGGCAGTTCTTC. This encodes CASSKGIGRRGQFF.

This chain joins TRBV2 and TRBJ2-1; no definite D call. V was pared by 7 bases and J by 9 bases, with 13 bases between. The CDR3 is 12 residues long. Germline CDR1 is SNHLY and CDR2 is FYNNEI. The CDR3 bases are TGTGCCAGCACTAGGTCGCTCAGTGAGCAGTTCTTC. Amino acid sequence: CASTRSLSEQFF.

The chain combines TRBV7-9 with TRBJ2-5; TRBD2 is a possible D gene (6 bases). Germline CDR1 reads SEHNR; CDR2 reads FQNEAQ (reference sequence). The CDR3 totals 15 residues. V was trimmed by 3 bases and J by 2 bases, leaving 13 bases between them. The CDR3 bases are TGTGCCAGCAGCTTGGAGGGTAACCCACAAGAGACCCAGTACTTC. Amino acid sequence: CASSLEGNPQETQYF.

The chain recombines TRBV7-2 with TRBJ2-1; TRBD2 agrees at 9 bases. The CDR3 consists of 14 residues. CDR1 and CDR2 (germline): SGHTA, FQGNSA. With V trimmed by 4 bases and J by 10 bases, 8 bases remained unmatched. This CDR3 is CASSWGILAGEQFF. The CDR3 DNA sequence: TGTGCCAGCAGCTGGGGTATTCTAGCGGGGGAGCAGTTCTTC.

The chain uses TRBV19 and TRBJ2-3; TRBD1 matches at 9 bases. The V gene end was trimmed by 6 bases and the J gene end by 12 bases; junction bases not matched to a gene: 10. Per the germline V gene, CDR1 is LNHDA and CDR2 is SQIVND (reference sequence). The CDR3 loop spans 13 amino acids. The CDR3 DNA sequence: TGTGCCAGTAGAATTTCGGGGACAGGGTCACAGTATTTT. Its translation is CASRISGTGSQYF.

V is TRBV7-9 and J is TRBJ2-1; a possible D gene is TRBD2 (5 bases). Germline values: CDR1 SEHNR, CDR2 FQNEAQ (reference sequence). Trimming cost V 1 base and J 7 bases, with 8 bases left between them. CDR3 length: 13 residues. CDR3 residues: CASSLVVANEQFF. CDR3 bases: TGTGCCAGCAGCTTAGTCGTAGCGAATGAGCAGTTCTTC.

The chain uses TRBV19 and TRBJ1-2; D call uncertain. The ends were cut back, 6 bases at V and 4 bases at J, with 15 bases in the middle. The CDR3 covers 14 residues. Per the germline V gene, CDR1 is LNHDA and CDR2 is SQIVND (reference sequence). The CDR3 nucleotides read TGTGCCAGTAGCCGGGGTCCAGATCTCTATGGCTACACCTTC. The encoded protein is CASSRGPDLYGYTF.